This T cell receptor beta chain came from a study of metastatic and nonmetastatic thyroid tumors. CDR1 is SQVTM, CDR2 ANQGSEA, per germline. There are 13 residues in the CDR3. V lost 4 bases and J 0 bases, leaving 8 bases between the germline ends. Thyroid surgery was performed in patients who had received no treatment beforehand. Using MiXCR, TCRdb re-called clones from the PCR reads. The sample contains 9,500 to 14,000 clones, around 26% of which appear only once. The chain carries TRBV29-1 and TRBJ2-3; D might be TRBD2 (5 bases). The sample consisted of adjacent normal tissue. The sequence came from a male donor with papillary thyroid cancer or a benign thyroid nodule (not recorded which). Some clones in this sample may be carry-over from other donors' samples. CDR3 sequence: CSVVGGSTDTQYF. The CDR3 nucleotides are TGCAGCGTTGTGGGCGGGAGCACAGATACGCAGTATTTT.